Below are 27 T cell receptor beta chains sequenced from a single sample in a study of PD-L1 blockade in urothelial cancer. The assay was immunoSEQ multiplex PCR, and TCRdb's table has in-frame clones only and misses some. The sample records some 35,000 clones, around nine tenths being singletons. The specimen was PBMCs, collected around atezolizumab (anti-PD-L1) treatment. Source of these receptors: a man aged 70 or older with urothelial cancer.

The V and J genes are TRBV10-2 and TRBJ2-7; D gene unclear. V was pared by 6 bases and J by 0 bases, with 3 bases between. Germline CDR1 WSHSY, CDR2 SAAADI. The CDR3 extends over 11 amino acids. In nucleotides, the CDR3 is TGCGCCAGCAGCAGCTCCTACGAGCAGTACTTC. It codes for CASSSSYEQYF.

The chain couples TRBV30 to TRBJ2-7, with TRBD1 matching 10 bases. This CDR3 region has 14 residues. The germline gives CDR1 GTSNPN, CDR2 SVGIG (reference sequence). Trimming at V came to 2 bases and at J to 5 bases, leaving 6 bases not matched to a gene. CDR3 loop: CAWSTGTGVDEQYF. CDR3 DNA: TGTGCCTGGAGTACCGGGACAGGGGTGGACGAGCAGTACTTC.

This sequence joins TRBV15 and TRBJ2-3, with 7 bases fitting TRBD1. The CDR3 is 16 residues long. Germline values: CDR1 LNHNV, CDR2 YYDKDF (reference sequence). Trimming at V came to 0 bases and at J to 6 bases, leaving 9 bases not matched to a gene. The CDR3 protein is CATSRDLGTASDTQYF. The CDR3 region has the DNA TGTGCCACCAGCAGAGATCTGGGGACAGCGTCTGATACGCAGTATTTT.

This rearrangement joins TRBV4-1 to TRBJ2-3; TRBD2 matches at 8 bases. The V and J ends lost 0 bases and 9 bases, in that order; junction bases with no gene match: 17. The CDR3 is 18 residues long. Germline V gives CDR1 MGHRA, CDR2 YSYEKL. For the CDR3, the DNA is TGCGCCAGCAGCCAAGATCCCGAGGGAGCGGGAGTTTCCCCCACGCAGTATTTT. This codes for CASSQDPEGAGVSPTQYF.

A word on this clone: Relative to the germline gene, one junction end is altered; a read error may explain this. V gene TRBV18 combines with J gene TRBJ2-7, with 11 bases matching TRBD2. Germline lookup yields CDR1 KGHSH and CDR2 LQKENI. There are 13 residues in the CDR3. CDR3 bases: TGTGCCAGCTCACAGGGACTAGCGGAATCTGTGCACTTC. It yields the protein CASSQGLAESVHF. Together with reference TRBV18 and TRBJ2-7, the CDR3 gives the full variable domain: NAGVMQNPRHLVRRRGQEARLRCSPMKGHSHVYWYRQLPEEGLKFMVYLQKENIIDESGMPKERFSAEFPKEGPSILRIQQVVRGDSAAYFCASSQGLAESVHFGPGTRLTVT.

The chain joins TRBV5-5 to TRBJ2-1; no firm D call. V dropped 0 bases and J dropped 10 bases, with 11 bases sitting between them. The length of the CDR3 is 13 residues. Germline V lookup: CDR1 SGHKS, CDR2 YYEKEE (reference sequence). This CDR3 is CASSLAGQREQFF. As DNA, the CDR3 is TGTGCCAGCAGCTTGGCCGGTCAGAGGGAGCAGTTCTTC.

The V gene is TRBV5-6, the J gene TRBJ2-2; TRBD2 might be the D (5 bases). Per germline, CDR1 SGHDT and CDR2 YYEEEE. The CDR3 has 15 amino acids. V was shortened by 4 bases and J by 0 bases, with 10 bases between the two germline ends. CDR3 in DNA: TGTGCCAGCAGCCAGGTCGGGGCGAACACCGGGGAGCTGTTTTTT. This gives the protein CASSQVGANTGELFF.

The chain employs TRBV27 and TRBJ1-6; D not resolved. The germline V and J ends were trimmed by 6 bases and 6 bases, with 6 bases remaining between them. This CDR3 is built from 12 residues. The germline CDR1 and CDR2 sequences are MNHEY and SMNVEV (reference sequence). This CDR3 is CASSPINSPLHF. The CDR3 nucleotides read TGTGCCAGCAGCCCAATTAATTCACCCCTCCACTTT.

The V gene is TRBV5-4, the J gene TRBJ2-7; 12 bases map to TRBD2. V lost 4 bases, J lost 5 bases, and 4 bases stayed unmatched. Germline V gene sequence: CDR1 SGHNT, CDR2 YYREEE (reference sequence). The CDR3 contains 14 residues. The chain's CDR3 is CASSTSGRNDEQYF. The CDR3 nucleotides are TGTGCCAGCAGCACTAGCGGGAGGAACGACGAGCAGTACTTC.

This chain links TRBV6-1 with TRBJ1-4; 7 bases line up with TRBD1. The junction had 6 bases not matched to a gene; V was cut back by 5 bases and J by 3 bases. The CDR3 length is 15 residues. The germline gives CDR1 MNHNS, CDR2 SASEGT. CDR3: CASSPPTGSNEKLFF. The CDR3 bases are TGTGCCAGCAGTCCGCCGACAGGGTCTAATGAAAAACTGTTTTTT.

This rearrangement joins TRBV10-3 to TRBJ1-3; D is unresolved. V lost 6 bases and J lost 0, with 3 bases in between. The CDR3 length is 12 residues. The germline V gene encodes CDR1 ENHRY and CDR2 SYGVKD. CDR3 bases: TGTGCCATCAGCTACTCTGGAAACACCATATATTTT. Residues: CAISYSGNTIYF.

The chain couples TRBV7-3 to TRBJ2-1, with 7 bases that match TRBD2. This CDR3 has 16 amino acids. V lost 6 bases to trimming and J lost 4 bases; unmatched junction nucleotides: 12. From germline, CDR1 is SGHTA and CDR2 FQGTGA. This chain's CDR3 is CASSLIGAGVYNEQFF. The DNA for the CDR3 is TGTGCCAGCAGTCTCATCGGGGCGGGAGTATACAATGAGCAGTTCTTC.

The chain carries TRBV27 and TRBJ2-3; tentative D call: TRBD2 (5 bases). Trimming stripped 3 bases from V and 6 bases from J, with 13 bases between. This CDR3 region has 14 residues. Germline CDR1 and CDR2: MNHEY and SMNVEV (reference sequence). In nucleotides, the CDR3 is TGTGCCAGCAGTTTTAACGGGGTCCCCGATACGCAGTATTTT. It specifies CASSFNGVPDTQYF.

This clone turned up a few times. The J gene is TRBJ2-1, the V gene TRBV11-2, with 9 bases that match TRBD2. Germline CDR1 SGHAT, CDR2 FQNNGV. Trimming took 1 base from V and 10 from J; bases not matched to a gene: 5. There are 14 residues in the CDR3. The CDR3 region is CASSLGSLAGEQFF. Written as DNA, the CDR3 is TGTGCCAGCAGCTTAGGGTCCCTAGCGGGAGAGCAGTTCTTC.

The chain is built from TRBV6-1 and TRBJ1-4; 7 nucleotides align to TRBD1. There are 14 residues in the CDR3. Germline V gives CDR1 MNHNS, CDR2 SASEGT. The V and J ends lost 8 bases and 4 bases, in that order; junction bases with no gene match: 7. The CDR3 sequence is CASGTASFNEKLFF. CDR3 nucleotide sequence: TGTGCCAGCGGGACAGCGAGTTTTAATGAAAAACTGTTTTTT.

The rearrangement uses TRBV6-5 and TRBJ2-3; D gene uncertain. Germline-derived CDR1 and CDR2 are MNHEY and SVGAGI. The CDR3 totals 14 residues. V lost 0 bases to trimming and J lost 4 bases, with 8 bases between them. The CDR3 nucleotides read TGTGCCAGCAGTTACTCCACAACGCCAGATACGCAGTATTTT. Amino acids: CASSYSTTPDTQYF.

The chain uses TRBV9 and TRBJ1-3, with a possible D match to TRBD1 (6 bases). The ends were cut back, 7 bases at V and 1 base at J, with 12 bases in the middle. The CDR3 consists of 14 residues. CDR1 and CDR2 (germline): SGDLS, YYNGEE. This CDR3 reads CASGGAGSGNTIYF. CDR3 sequence (DNA): TGTGCCAGCGGGGGGGCAGGATCTGGAAACACCATATATTTT.

This sequence joins TRBV6-5 and TRBJ2-7; TRBD1 agrees at 9 bases. Germline CDR1 and CDR2: MNHEY and SVGAGI. V was clipped by 6 bases and J by 1 base; unmatched bases: 7. The CDR3 is 15 amino acids. The CDR3 loop reads CASSPGQGRSYEQYF. The DNA for the CDR3 is TGTGCCAGCAGCCCGGGACAGGGAAGGTCCTACGAGCAGTACTTC.

The rearrangement uses TRBV6-5 and TRBJ2-1; TRBD2 might be the D (5 bases). V lost 6 bases and J 0 bases, leaving 9 bases between the germline ends. The germline V gene has CDR1 MNHEY and CDR2 SVGAGI. This CDR3 spans 14 amino acids. CDR3 in amino acids: CASSRAVSYNEQFF. The DNA for the CDR3 is TGTGCCAGCAGCCGAGCGGTCTCCTACAATGAGCAGTTCTTC.

This chain links TRBV18 with TRBJ2-7; TRBD1 matches at 10 bases. J lost 1 base, V lost 3 bases, and 3 bases had no gene match. The V gene's germline CDR1 is KGHSH and CDR2 LQKENI. The CDR3 covers 15 residues. CDR3 coding DNA: TGTGCCAGCTCACCTGGGACAGGGGTGTCCTACGAGCAGTACTTC. This codes for CASSPGTGVSYEQYF.

This chain joins TRBV28 and TRBJ2-1, with a tentative D call TRBD2 (5 bases). V was shortened by 5 bases and J by 8 bases, with 19 bases between the two germline ends. Germline CDR1 is MDHEN and CDR2 is SYDVKM. CDR3 length: 15 amino acids. The CDR3 is CASSPNERSTYEQFF. CDR3 DNA sequence: TGTGCCAGCAGTCCTAACGAGCGGTCGACATATGAGCAGTTCTTC.

V and J are TRBV10-3 and TRBJ2-7; 7 nucleotides agree with TRBD2. The CDR3 is made up of 13 amino acids. Looked up from germline, CDR1 is ENHRY and CDR2 is SYGVKD. J was trimmed by 2 bases and V by 6 bases; bases with no gene match: 4. The CDR3 protein is CAIRLALTYEQYF. In DNA, the CDR3 is TGTGCCATCAGACTAGCGCTTACCTACGAGCAGTACTTC.

V is TRBV9 and J is TRBJ2-1, with D possibly TRBD2 on 5 matching bases. CDR3 length: 13 amino acids. Trimming left V 1 base short and J 10 bases short, with 12 bases between. Germline CDR1 SGDLS, CDR2 YYNGEE. As DNA, the CDR3 is TGTGCCAGCAGCGTAACTGGGAGCGGAGAGCAGTTCTTC. This translates into CASSVTGSGEQFF.

The V call is TRBV4-1, the J call TRBJ1-1; D is possibly TRBD1 (6 bases). CDR3 length equals 15 residues. Germline V gives CDR1 MGHRA, CDR2 YSYEKL. The V and J ends lost 0 bases and 7 bases respectively, with 15 bases between them. The CDR3 spells CASSQDAGRGGEAFF. Here the CDR3 DNA reads TGCGCCAGCAGCCAAGACGCGGGGAGGGGGGGTGAAGCTTTCTTT.

This chain links TRBV18 with TRBJ1-4; TRBD1 aligns across 7 bases. After removal of 2 bases from V and 0 bases from J, the junction contained 6 bases not matched to a gene. The CDR3 consists of 17 residues. Germline V gene sequence: CDR1 KGHSH, CDR2 LQKENI. As DNA, the CDR3 is TGTGCCAGCTCACCATTGAGGGGGCGAACAACTAATGAAAAACTGTTTTTT. Its translation: CASSPLRGRTTNEKLFF.

V and J are TRBV19 and TRBJ2-1; 9 bases line up with TRBD2. V trimming: 6 bases; J trimming: 0 bases; junction bases outside the gene matches: 3. The length of the CDR3 is 15 residues. The germline CDR1 and CDR2 sequences are LNHDA and SQIVND (reference sequence). The chain's CDR3 is CASSLAGRSYNEQFF. As DNA, the CDR3 is TGTGCCAGTAGCCTAGCGGGGCGCTCCTACAATGAGCAGTTCTTC.

This rearrangement joins TRBV27 to TRBJ2-2, with D perhaps matching TRBD1 (5 bases). The CDR3 totals 16 residues. CDR1 is MNHEY, CDR2 SMNVEV, per germline (reference sequence). V was shortened by 6 bases and J by 3 bases, with 17 bases between the two germline ends. For the CDR3, the DNA is TGTGCCAGCAGATCCTTTGGGGCAGGAGACACCGGGGAGCTGTTTTTT. Encoded protein: CASRSFGAGDTGELFF.